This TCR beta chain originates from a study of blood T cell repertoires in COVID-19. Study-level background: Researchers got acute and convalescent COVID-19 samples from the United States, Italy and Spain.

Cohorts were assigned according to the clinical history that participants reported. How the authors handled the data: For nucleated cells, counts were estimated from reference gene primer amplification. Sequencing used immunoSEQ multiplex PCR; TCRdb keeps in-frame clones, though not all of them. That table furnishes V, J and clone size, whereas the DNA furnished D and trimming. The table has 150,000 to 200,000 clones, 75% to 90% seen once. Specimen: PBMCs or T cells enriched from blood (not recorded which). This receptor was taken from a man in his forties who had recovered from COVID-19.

CDR3 sequence (DNA): TGTGCCAGCAGCGCGGAGGGACGGAACAATGAGCAGTTCTTC. This translates into CASSAEGRNNEQFF. The rearrangement joins TRBV5-4 to TRBJ2-1; weak D call: TRBD2 (6 bases). Trimming took off 4 bases at V and 5 bases at J, with 13 bases between the two ends. From germline, CDR1 is SGHNT and CDR2 YYREEE (reference sequence). The CDR3 is made up of 14 amino acids. The variable domain in full, completed from reference TRBV5-4 and TRBJ2-1, reads ETGVTQSPTHLIKTRGQQVTLRCSSQSGHNTVSWYQQALGQGPQFIFQYYREEENGRGNFPPRFSGLQFPNYSSELNVNALELDDSALYLCASSAEGRNNEQFFGPGTRLTVL.